This paragraph reports one TCR beta chain. The target antigen is unknown. This sample is part of a study of T cell responses to AZD1222 COVID-19 vaccine. General study points: Spike-specific TCRs gained breadth and depth after people received two AZD1222 doses. Clonal diversity may have been underestimated, and the donors were mostly white British, with more females than males. A reported finding is that nearly half of spike-specific TCRs target unmutated variant regions. Spike-wide coverage was observed for vaccine-associated CD4 TCRs, with dominant responses at 160-218 and 743-854.

The repertoire was sequenced with immunoSEQ multiplex PCR; TCRdb's copy has only in-frame clones and lacks some. This sample carries some 91,000 clones, about nine tenths of them seen once, and the ten largest clones take under 3%. The CDR3 is made up of 15 amino acids. V was cut by 2 bases and J by 6 bases, with 14 bases left in between. In germline, CDR1 is LNHDA, CDR2 SQIVND (reference sequence). This material consisted of peripheral blood, taken on day 0 of AZD1222 vaccination. The chain links TRBV19 to TRBJ2-1; D gene ambiguous. This clonotype was sampled from an adult in good health. This CDR3 reads CASSISPLVLNEQFF. CDR3 DNA sequence: TGTGCCAGTAGTATATCCCCTCTAGTTCTCAATGAGCAGTTCTTC.